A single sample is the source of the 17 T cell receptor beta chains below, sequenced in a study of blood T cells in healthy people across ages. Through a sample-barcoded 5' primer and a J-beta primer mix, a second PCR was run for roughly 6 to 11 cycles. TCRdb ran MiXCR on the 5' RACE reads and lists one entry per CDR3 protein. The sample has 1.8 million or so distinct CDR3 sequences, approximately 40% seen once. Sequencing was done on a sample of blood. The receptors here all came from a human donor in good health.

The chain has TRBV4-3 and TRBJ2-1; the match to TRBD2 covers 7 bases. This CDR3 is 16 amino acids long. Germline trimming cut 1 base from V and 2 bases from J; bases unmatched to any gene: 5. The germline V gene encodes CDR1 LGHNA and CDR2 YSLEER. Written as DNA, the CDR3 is TGCGCCAGCAGCCAAGTCCCAGCGGGGACCTACAATGAGCAGTTCTTC. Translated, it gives CASSQVPAGTYNEQFF.

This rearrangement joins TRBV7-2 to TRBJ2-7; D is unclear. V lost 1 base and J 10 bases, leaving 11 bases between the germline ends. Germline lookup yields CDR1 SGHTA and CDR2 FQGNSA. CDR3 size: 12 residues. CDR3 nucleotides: TGTGCCAGCAGCTTAGTAGGCAGGAGCCAGTACTTC. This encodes CASSLVGRSQYF.

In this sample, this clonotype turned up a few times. The CDR3 loop reads CASSPGDSRSGANVLTF. DNA for the CDR3: TGCGCCAGCAGCCCCGGAGATTCTCGCTCTGGGGCCAACGTCCTGACTTTC. The chain combines TRBV5-1 with TRBJ2-6; no firm D call. V was trimmed by 4 bases and J by 0 bases, leaving 14 bases between them. CDR1 and CDR2 from the germline V gene are SGHRS and YFSETQ. The CDR3 spans 17 residues. Based on the CDR3 plus reference TRBV5-1 and TRBJ2-6, the full variable domain is KAGVTQTPRYLIKTRGQQVTLSCSPISGHRSVSWYQQTPGQGLQFLFEYFSETQRNKGNFPGRFSGRQFSNSRSEMNVSTLELGDSALYLCASSPGDSRSGANVLTFGAGSRLTVL.

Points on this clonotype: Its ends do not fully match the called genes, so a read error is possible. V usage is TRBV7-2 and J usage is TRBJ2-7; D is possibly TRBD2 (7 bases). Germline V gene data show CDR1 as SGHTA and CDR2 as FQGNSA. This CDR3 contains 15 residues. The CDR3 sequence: CASSRGAGDLYERYF. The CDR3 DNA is TGTGCCAGCAGCCGGGGGGCGGGGGACCTCTACGAGCGGTACTTC.

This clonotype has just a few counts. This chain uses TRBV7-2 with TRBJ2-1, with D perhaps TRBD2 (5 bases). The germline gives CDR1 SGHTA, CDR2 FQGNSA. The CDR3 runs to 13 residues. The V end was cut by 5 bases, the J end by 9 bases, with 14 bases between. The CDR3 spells CASSPRTWGEQFF. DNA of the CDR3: TGTGCCAGCAGCCCCCGGACTTGGGGTGAGCAGTTCTTC.

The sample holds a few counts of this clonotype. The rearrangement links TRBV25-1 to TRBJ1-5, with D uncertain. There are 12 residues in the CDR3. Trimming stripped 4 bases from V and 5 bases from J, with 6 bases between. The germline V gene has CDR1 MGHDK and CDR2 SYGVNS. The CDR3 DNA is TGTGCCAGCAGTGGCGGGGATCAGCCCCAGCATTTT. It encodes CASSGGDQPQHF.

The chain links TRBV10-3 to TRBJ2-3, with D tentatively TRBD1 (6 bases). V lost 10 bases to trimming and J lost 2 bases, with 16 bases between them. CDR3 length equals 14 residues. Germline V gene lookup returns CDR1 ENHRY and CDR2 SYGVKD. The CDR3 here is CASNRDTATDTQYF. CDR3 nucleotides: TGTGCCAGCAACCGGGACACAGCCACAGATACGCAGTATTTT.

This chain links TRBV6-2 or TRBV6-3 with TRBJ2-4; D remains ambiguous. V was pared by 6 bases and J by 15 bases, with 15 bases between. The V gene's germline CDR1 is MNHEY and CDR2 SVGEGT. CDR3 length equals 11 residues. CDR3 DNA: TGTGCCAGCAGGACCTTTTACGAGCGGTACTTC. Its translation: CASRTFYERYF.

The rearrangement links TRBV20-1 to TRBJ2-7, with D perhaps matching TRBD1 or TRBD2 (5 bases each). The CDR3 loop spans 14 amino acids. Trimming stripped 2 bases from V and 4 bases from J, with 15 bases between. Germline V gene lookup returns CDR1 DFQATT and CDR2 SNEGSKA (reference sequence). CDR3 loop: CSARLRGPGYEQYF. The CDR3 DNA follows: TGCAGTGCTAGACTTCGCGGGCCAGGGTACGAGCAGTACTTC.

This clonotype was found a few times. CDR3 region: CASSYGTINNEQFF. The CDR3 bases are TGCGCCAGCAGCTACGGGACTATTAACAATGAGCAGTTCTTC. The chain is built from TRBV5-1 and TRBJ2-1; 7 bases map to TRBD2. Germline CDR1 SGHRS, CDR2 YFSETQ. V trimming: 3 bases; J trimming: 5 bases; junction bases outside the gene matches: 5. This CDR3 is 14 amino acids long.

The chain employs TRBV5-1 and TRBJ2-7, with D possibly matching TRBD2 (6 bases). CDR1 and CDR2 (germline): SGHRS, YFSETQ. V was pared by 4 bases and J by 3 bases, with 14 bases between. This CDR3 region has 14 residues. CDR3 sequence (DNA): TGCGCCAGCAGCGCGCGGGACCGATTCTACGAGCAGTACTTC. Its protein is CASSARDRFYEQYF.

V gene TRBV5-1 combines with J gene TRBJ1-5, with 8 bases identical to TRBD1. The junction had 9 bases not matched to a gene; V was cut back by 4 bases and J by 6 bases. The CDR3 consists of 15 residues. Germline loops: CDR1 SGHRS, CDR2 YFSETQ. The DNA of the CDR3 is TGCGCCAGCAGCCTGACAGGGGAGAGTTTTCAGCCCCAGCATTTT. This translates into CASSLTGESFQPQHF.

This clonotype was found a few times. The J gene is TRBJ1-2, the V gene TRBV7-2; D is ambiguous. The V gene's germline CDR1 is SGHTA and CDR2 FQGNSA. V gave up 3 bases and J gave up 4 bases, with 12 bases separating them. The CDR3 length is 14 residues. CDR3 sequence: CASSFADVLYGYTF. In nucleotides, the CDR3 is TGTGCCAGCAGCTTCGCCGACGTACTCTATGGCTACACCTTC. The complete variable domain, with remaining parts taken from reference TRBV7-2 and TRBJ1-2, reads GAGVSQSPSNKVTEKGKDVELRCDPISGHTALYWYRQSLGQGLEFLIYFQGNSAPDKSGLPSDRFSAERTGGSVSTLTIQRTQQEDSAVYLCASSFADVLYGYTFGSGTRLTVV.

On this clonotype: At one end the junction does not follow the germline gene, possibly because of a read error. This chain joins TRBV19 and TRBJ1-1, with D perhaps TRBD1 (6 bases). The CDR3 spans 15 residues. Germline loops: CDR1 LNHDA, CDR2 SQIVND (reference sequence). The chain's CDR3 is CASSISLSGDTEAFF. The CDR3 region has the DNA TGTGCCAGTAGTATATCTCTGTCGGGGGACACTGAGGCTTTCTTT.

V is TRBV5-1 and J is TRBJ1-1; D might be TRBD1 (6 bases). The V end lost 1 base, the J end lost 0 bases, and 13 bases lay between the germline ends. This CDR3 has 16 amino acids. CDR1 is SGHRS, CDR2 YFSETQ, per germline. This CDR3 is CASSLTGTYMNTEAFF. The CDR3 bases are TGCGCCAGCAGCTTGACAGGGACTTACATGAACACTGAAGCTTTCTTT.

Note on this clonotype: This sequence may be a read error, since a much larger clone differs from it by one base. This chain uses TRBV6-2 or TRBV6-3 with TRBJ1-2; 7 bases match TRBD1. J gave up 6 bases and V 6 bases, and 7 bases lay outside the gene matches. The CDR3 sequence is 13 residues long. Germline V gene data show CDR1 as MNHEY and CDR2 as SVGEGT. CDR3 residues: CASRYTTGNGYTF. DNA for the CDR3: TGTGCCAGCAGATATACGACAGGGAATGGCTACACCTTC.

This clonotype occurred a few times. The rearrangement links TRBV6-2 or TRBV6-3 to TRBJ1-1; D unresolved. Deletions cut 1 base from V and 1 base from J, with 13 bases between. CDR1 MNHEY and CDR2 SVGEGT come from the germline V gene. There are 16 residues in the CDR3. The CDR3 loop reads CASSYYPGRKNTEAFF. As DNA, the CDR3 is TGTGCCAGCAGTTACTATCCCGGACGTAAGAACACTGAAGCTTTCTTT.